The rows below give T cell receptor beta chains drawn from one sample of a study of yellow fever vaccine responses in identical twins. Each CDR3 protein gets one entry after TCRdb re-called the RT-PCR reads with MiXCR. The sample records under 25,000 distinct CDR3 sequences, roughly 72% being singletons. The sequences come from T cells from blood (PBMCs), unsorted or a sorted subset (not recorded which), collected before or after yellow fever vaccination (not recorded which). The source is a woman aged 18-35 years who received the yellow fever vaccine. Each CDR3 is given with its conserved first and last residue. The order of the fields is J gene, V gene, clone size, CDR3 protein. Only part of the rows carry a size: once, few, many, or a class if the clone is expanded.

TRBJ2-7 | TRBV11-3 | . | CASSPPDRYEQYF
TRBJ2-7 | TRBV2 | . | CASKDRSLYEQYF
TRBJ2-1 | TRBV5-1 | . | CASSLRGHEQFF
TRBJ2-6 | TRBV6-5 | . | CASSYDRVSGANVLTF
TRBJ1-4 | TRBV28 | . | CASSWVLKNEKLFF
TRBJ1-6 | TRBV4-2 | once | CASSQGPGGASSESPLHF
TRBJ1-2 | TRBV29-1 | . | CSVAGGTETYGYTF
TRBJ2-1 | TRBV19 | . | CASSMVDYLEQFF
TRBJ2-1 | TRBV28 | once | CASSLLSGPGNEQFF
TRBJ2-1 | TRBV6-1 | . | CASIRAASNEQFF
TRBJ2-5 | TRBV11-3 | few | CASRLGLTETQYF
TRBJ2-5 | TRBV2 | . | CASGRLQETQYF
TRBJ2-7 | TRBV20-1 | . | CSARGLAGAYEQYF
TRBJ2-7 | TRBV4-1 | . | CASSQVVTGGTYEQYF
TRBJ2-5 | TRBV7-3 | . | CASSPGTSGSETQYF
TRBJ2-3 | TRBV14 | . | CASSPYYSTDTQYF
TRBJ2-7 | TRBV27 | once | CASSLDLWNEQYF
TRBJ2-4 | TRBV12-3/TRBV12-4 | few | CASSFGRDWINTKNIQYF
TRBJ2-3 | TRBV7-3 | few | CASSPRTGRTDTQYF
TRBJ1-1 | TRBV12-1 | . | CASSFGTNTEAFF
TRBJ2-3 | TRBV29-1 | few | CSVEGREDTQYF
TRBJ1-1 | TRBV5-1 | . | CASKRANTEAFF
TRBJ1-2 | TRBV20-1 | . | CSARDRTLNRTGVNYGYTF
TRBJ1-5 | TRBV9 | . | CASSVAPDTNQPQHF
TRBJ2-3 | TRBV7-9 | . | CASSPQGIPDTQYF
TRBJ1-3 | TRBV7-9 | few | CASTRQVGNTIYF
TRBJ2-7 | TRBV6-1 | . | CASSEEGFDEQYF
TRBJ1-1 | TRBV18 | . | CASSLRDTEAFF
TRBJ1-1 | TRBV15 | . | CATSSGQGGTEAFF
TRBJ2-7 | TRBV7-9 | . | CASSWGNEQYF
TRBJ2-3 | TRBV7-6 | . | CASSLDHLARSTDTQYF
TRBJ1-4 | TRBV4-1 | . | CASSPLQGARDEKLFF
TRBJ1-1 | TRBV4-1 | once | CASSQGRVNTEAFF
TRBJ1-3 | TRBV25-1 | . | CASSGTSGNTIYF
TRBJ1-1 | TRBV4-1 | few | CASSQASNRDEAFF
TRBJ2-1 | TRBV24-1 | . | CATSDQSGRVHNEQFF
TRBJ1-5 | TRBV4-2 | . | CASSQELAGRQPQHF
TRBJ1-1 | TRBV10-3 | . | CATRTDRSTEAFF
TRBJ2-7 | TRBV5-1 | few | CASSLGTKIYEQYF
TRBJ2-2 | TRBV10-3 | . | CAISESERDPSGELFF
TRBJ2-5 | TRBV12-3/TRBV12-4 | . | CASSLKGAIETQYF
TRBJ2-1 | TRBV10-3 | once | CAISEKLAGTYNEQFF
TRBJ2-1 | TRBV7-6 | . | CASSGGQGLYNEQFF
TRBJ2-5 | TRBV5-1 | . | CASSLAAGQETQYF
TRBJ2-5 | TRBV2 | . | CASSGVVAGETQYF
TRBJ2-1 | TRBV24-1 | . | CATSDKSSNEQFF
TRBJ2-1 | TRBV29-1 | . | CSVGKTETYNEQFF
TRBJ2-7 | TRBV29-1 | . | CSVDGDSYEQYF
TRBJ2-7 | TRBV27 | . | CASAWDDGYEQYF
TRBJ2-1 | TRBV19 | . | CASSSRDRVYNEQFF
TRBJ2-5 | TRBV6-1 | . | CASSRLAKETQYF
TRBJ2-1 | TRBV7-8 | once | CASSIEGVEQFF
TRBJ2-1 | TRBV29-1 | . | CSVEETGFSYNEQFF
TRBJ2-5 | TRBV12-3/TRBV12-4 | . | CASTLGVKETQYF
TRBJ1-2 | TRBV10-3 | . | CAIWAKGEDYGYTF
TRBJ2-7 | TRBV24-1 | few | CATSDLGYEQYF
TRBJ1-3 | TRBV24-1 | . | CATSAATGAKNTIYF